This TCR beta chain was sequenced for a study of cytomegalovirus exposure and HLA in healthy donors (dated by TCRdb to the late 2010s). Notes on the research overall: An earlier analysis of approximately 640 of the donors reported about 250 Gb of sequence data and roughly 110 million unique TCR beta sequences from about 179 million T cells. An early release covering some 640 HLA-typed donors comprised approximately 300 gigabases of sequencing data and approximately 80 million unique TCR sequences. The genetic ancestry cluster associated with self-reported Caucasian donors included 81% of the 398 genotyped donors. The study aimed to test whether signatures of past pathogen exposure could be identified by cataloging public T cell receptors. The study used immunosequencing to profile the T cell repertoires of several hundred subjects and linked those repertoires to cytomegalovirus serostatus. A separate validation cohort of roughly 120 different subjects was used in addition to the roughly 700-subject first cohort. To predict cytomegalovirus infection status, the study combined high-throughput TCR immunosequencing, statistical association of individual TCRs with disease status, and machine learning. A later analysis re-examined previously published TCR beta repertoires from more than 650 donors and added high-resolution HLA genotyping to investigate patterns of TCR occurrence. Rather than using new phenotypic data, the later analysis identified candidate immune exposures from TCR beta sequences and from how often those sequences occurred across donors. An earlier analysis of around 580 of the donors used high-throughput TCR beta sequencing to judge whether each TCR beta V gene segment behaved as functional or pseudogenic. Alongside the repertoire data, information on donor age, sex, ethnicity and CMV serostatus was compiled. Genome-wide SNP genotypes for about three fifths of the roughly 670 donors were used in a later genetic analysis, which treated that subset as a discovery cohort. All discovery cohort repertoires had been generated on a single sequencing platform. Class I and class II HLA loci were covered by the typing at four-digit resolution. Typing coverage differed by locus: A, B, C, DRB1 and DQB1 were typed in about 629-630 donors, DQA1 in 522, DPA1 in some 570, and DPB1 in just under 480. Because of strong linkage in the cohort, four or five DR-DQ haplotypes were treated as single units for association and clustering. On average, 235,054 unique TCR beta nucleotide sequences were sequenced per donor among 350 to 400 genotyped donors of the cohort, with roughly 18% of those sequences being non-productive.

Libraries were constructed by the immunoSEQ multiplex PCR assay. For the multiplex PCR, a mixture combining 60 forward primers for TCR Vbeta segments and 13 reverse primers for TCR Jbeta segments was used. The CDR3 region of rearranged TCR beta genes was amplified from genomic DNA with a multiplex PCR assay. The Illumina HiSeq System was used to sequence the amplified TCR beta libraries as 87-base-pair reads. Under the source paper's analysis protocol: A later analysis tallied around 87 million unique TCR beta chains across the 666 repertoires, and roughly 11 million of those chains were shared by two or more donors. A nearest-neighbor algorithm error-corrected the raw reads and collapsed the reads into unique sequences, merging closely related sequences to remove PCR and sequencing errors. CDR3 sequences were aligned to IMGT reference sequences to assign V, D and J gene segments. For a sequence to be retained, a match of at least six nucleotides to both a V gene segment and a J gene segment was required. A rearrangement was called productive if the CDR3 had no stop codons and remained in frame with V and J, and every other rearrangement was called non-productive. CDR3 was defined according to IMGT convention as the region running from the second conserved V-encoded cysteine to the conserved J-encoded phenylalanine. Sequences without an unambiguous match to a single V gene segment were excluded from the earlier analysis of several hundred of the donors. An earlier analysis of some 610 of the donors called V segments functional above 56.7% productive rearrangements and segregating when the between-donor standard deviation exceeded 5%. A statistical classification framework was built for diagnosing cytomegalovirus status from the catalog of TCR beta chain sequences. In a later analysis, TCR nucleotide sequences were compared against IMGT/GENE-DB human TR gene sequences so that V and J genes could be assigned. The TCRdist pipeline was used in a later analysis to assign CDR3 sequences and most-parsimonious VDJ recombination scenarios. In a later analysis, each TCR beta chain was defined by its CDR3 amino acid sequence together with its V-gene family, and reads without a unique V-gene family were excluded. To address suspected cross-contamination and a sequencing artifact, a later analysis removed roughly 640 highly shared, low-generation-probability nucleotide sequences. In a later analysis, a clonal expansion index for each public chain was calculated from normalized within-repertoire ranks of inferred template counts. Generation probabilities in a later analysis came from a VDJ recombination model fitted to out-of-frame rearrangements, and those results were checked against IGoR. A later analysis scored TCR-TCR, TCR-HLA and TCR-CMV co-occurrence with hypergeometric tests, applying a repertoire-size bias correction to TCR pairs. To estimate false discovery rates, a later analysis permuted the HLA or CMV assignments 20 times. In a later analysis, co-occurring TCRs were grouped using DBSCAN, and TCRdist sequence similarity was added for clustering within HLA-allele-positive subsets. Co-occurrence clustering excluded repertoires with fewer than 30,000 or more than 120,000 public chains, plus five with anomalous nucleotide sharing. The immuneACCESS repertoire file appears here via TCRdb, limited to in-frame rearrangements. These files lack a portion of the clones; in checked studies, under half of the deficit traces to unresolved V genes, and the cause of the others is not known. Clone size and V and J calls were adopted from that table, with D and trimming inferred from the DNA. Counted in this sample were 18,000 or so clones; about 74% of them appeared once. 3.5% to 4.5% of the sample rests with the top ten.

Points the paper makes about the study in general: When HLA alleles, especially DR and DQ, strongly co-occurred, attributing TCR associations to individual alleles was difficult. A few of the identified cytomegalovirus-associated TCR beta chains were confirmed in vitro to be specific for cytomegalovirus antigens. Most TCR sequences were seen in very few donors, while some public TCRs were found in many individuals. A cluster of highly shared sequence variants was judged likely to represent a technical artifact of the sequencing pipeline. In a later analysis, TCR association rates were found to vary across HLA loci, with the most associated TCRs seen for DRB1 alleles and the fewest for HLA-C alleles. In an earlier analysis of around 600 of the donors, most TCR beta V segments appeared in productive rearrangements about 87% or about 30% of the time, broadly matching IMGT annotations. Compared with the roughly 670-donor mean, donors in an Asian-associated ancestry cluster had fewer N-insertions in productive TCRs, according to a later genetic analysis. The earlier analysis of 450 to 700 of the donors excluded some 15 rarely observed V segments, including chromosome 9 orphons, because counts were too low. Because some donors lacked HLA typing at each locus, the association tests relied only on the typed subset. A further reported finding was that TCR beta sequences accurately predicted the HLA-A and HLA-B alleles for most subjects in the first cohort. Most CMV-associated TCR beta chains appeared to be HLA-restricted in a later analysis, and the HLA associations seemed to be driven largely by CMV exposure. V-gene and J-gene trimming of TCR beta chains was associated with a missense DCLRE1C variant in a later genetic analysis, and the association was replicated in an independent cohort. A total of 150 or so TCR beta chains were listed by the study as associated with cytomegalovirus. CMV serostatus was the only immune exposure information available for the cohort. In a later analysis, about 16,000 TCR beta sequences were associated with specific HLA alleles at a false discovery rate of 0.05. Some IMGT-functional V segments, including TRBV6-2 and TRBV6-3, could not be told apart with the 87-base-pair reads, so those segments were excluded. The classifier was reported to diagnose cytomegalovirus status with high specificity and sensitivity in both the original and validation cohorts. Linkage disequilibrium might explain the correlated functional status among segregating V segments, but an unknown experimental factor could not be excluded. In a later analysis, HLA-associated TCR beta chains were found to be more clonally expanded and to have lower generation probabilities than equally common non-associated chains. Presence/absence analyses assumed roughly uniform sequencing depth across donors, an assumption that may not hold. The cohort was sequenced for TCR beta chains only, and without alpha or paired-chain data the features that could be detected were limited. In a later analysis, several top co-occurrence clusters were reported to appear linked to parvovirus B19, influenza, CMV and Epstein-Barr virus. According to the authors, the approach could potentially be generalized to other disease states and immunological phenotypes.

Including the terminal cysteine and phenylalanine, the CDR3 comprises 15 residues. The kept DNA is CDR3 alone, 45 bases in frame from the first base. V ends up 5 bases short and J 7 bases short, with an unmatched junction base count of 11. CDR1 PRHDT and CDR2 FYEKMQ are derived from the germline V gene (reference sequence). In total, 666 healthy bone marrow donors made up the cohort. Cohort members were all nominally healthy when sampled, although unrecorded immune exposures were likely present. The donor was CMV seronegative and was included in the group of 352 seronegative cohort members. Each donor provided a peripheral blood sample, and peripheral blood mononuclear cells were used for TCR beta sequencing. The Qiagen DNeasy Blood Extraction Kit was used to extract genomic DNA from the blood cell samples. About this clone: This receptor's antigen is unknown. The input lacks base qualities; no much larger clone sits a single base away.

The chain links TRBV13 with TRBJ2-1; TRBD1 lines up with 7 middle nucleotides. The sample consisted of PBMCs. The sequence was collected from a man younger than 30 in good health and CMV-seronegative. The CDR3 sequence is CASSPRQGVSNEQFF. Read as DNA, the sequence is TGTGCCAGCAGCCCCCGACAGGGTGTATCAAATGAGCAGTTCTTC.